A selection of T cell receptor beta chains follows, all from one sample in a study of control samples from healthy donors and cancer patients. Profiling relied on immunoSEQ multiplex PCR, and the TCRdb table lists in-frame clones only, not all of them. This sample carries around 130,000 clones, roughly 86% of them seen once, and the ten largest clones take approximately 7.5%. Sequencing was carried out using PBMCs. The origin of the receptors is a man aged 45 to 65 with head and neck cancer. The CDR3 runs from the conserved cysteine through the conserved F or W. A D gene is named only where the DNA matches it firmly. Expanded clones get a size class; other rows say once, few or many, or leave the size out.

CDR3nt: TGTGCCAGCAGCCTGGGGGCCAACACCGGGGAGCTGTTTTTT
CDR3aa: CASSLGANTGELFF
j_gene: TRBJ2-2
abundance: .
d_gene: .
v_gene: TRBV5-6

CDR3nt: TGCGCCAGCAGCTTGAACCCAGGGGCTAATGAAAAACTGTTTTTT
CDR3aa: CASSLNPGANEKLFF
j_gene: TRBJ1-4
abundance: .
d_gene: .
v_gene: TRBV5-1

CDR3nt: TGTGCCATCAGTCCGCAGGGGACGAGTGAAAAACTGTTTTTT
CDR3aa: CAISPQGTSEKLFF
j_gene: TRBJ1-4
abundance: .
d_gene: .
v_gene: TRBV10-3

CDR3nt: TGTGCCAGCAGACTAGCCTACGAGCAGTACTTC
CDR3aa: CASRLAYEQYF
j_gene: TRBJ2-7
abundance: .
d_gene: .
v_gene: TRBV28

CDR3nt: TGTGCCAGCAGCCGTACCCTGGGCGGGGATGGCTACACCTTC
CDR3aa: CASSRTLGGDGYTF
j_gene: TRBJ1-2
abundance: .
d_gene: .
v_gene: TRBV11-2

CDR3nt: TGTGCCAGCAGGGGGGTTAGCACAGATACGCAGTATTTT
CDR3aa: CASRGVSTDTQYF
j_gene: TRBJ2-3
abundance: .
d_gene: .
v_gene: TRBV6-5

CDR3nt: TGTGCCAGCAGCTTAGAGGCAGGAGTTAATCAGCCCCAGCATTTT
CDR3aa: CASSLEAGVNQPQHF
j_gene: TRBJ1-5
abundance: .
d_gene: .
v_gene: TRBV11-2

CDR3nt: TGCGCCAGCAGAGTAGGGGGTGAAGCTTTCTTT
CDR3aa: CASRVGGEAFF
j_gene: TRBJ1-1
abundance: .
d_gene: .
v_gene: TRBV5-1

CDR3nt: TGTGCCAGCAGCTTAGGTGAGGGTAGCGGGGGGATATACAATGAGCAGTTCTTC
CDR3aa: CASSLGEGSGGIYNEQFF
j_gene: TRBJ2-1
abundance: .
d_gene: TRBD2
v_gene: TRBV11-3

CDR3nt: TGTGCCATCGGGAGCTCCTACGAGCAGTACTTC
CDR3aa: CAIGSSYEQYF
j_gene: TRBJ2-7
abundance: .
d_gene: .
v_gene: TRBV10-3

CDR3nt: TGCGCCAGCAGCCGACGCGGGGAAACCTACGAGCAGTACTTC
CDR3aa: CASSRRGETYEQYF
j_gene: TRBJ2-7
abundance: once
d_gene: .
v_gene: TRBV5-1

CDR3nt: TGTGCCAGCAGTGTGGGAGGGGACACCGGGGAGCTGTTTTTT
CDR3aa: CASSVGGDTGELFF
j_gene: TRBJ2-2
abundance: few
d_gene: TRBD2
v_gene: TRBV6-4

CDR3nt: TGCGCCAGCAAAGCCGGGATCGTCAACAATGAGCAGTTCTTC
CDR3aa: CASKAGIVNNEQFF
j_gene: TRBJ2-1
abundance: .
d_gene: .
v_gene: TRBV10-2

CDR3nt: TGTGCCAGCAGCTTTACGACAACAACGAGTGGCTACACCTTC
CDR3aa: CASSFTTTTSGYTF
j_gene: TRBJ1-2
abundance: .
d_gene: .
v_gene: TRBV7-9

CDR3nt: TGTGCCAGCAGTTTATCCACCCAACAGGGGTATGGCTACACCTTC
CDR3aa: CASSLSTQQGYGYTF
j_gene: TRBJ1-2
abundance: .
d_gene: TRBD1
v_gene: TRBV28

CDR3nt: TGTGCCAGCAGTTCCGGGACAGGGAACACAGATACGCAGTATTTT
CDR3aa: CASSSGTGNTDTQYF
j_gene: TRBJ2-3
abundance: .
d_gene: TRBD1
v_gene: TRBV27

CDR3nt: TGCGCCAGCAGAGTATCTAGCGGGAGAGGTCGCTACGAGCAGTACTTC
CDR3aa: CASRVSSGRGRYEQYF
j_gene: TRBJ2-7
abundance: few
d_gene: TRBD2
v_gene: TRBV5-1

CDR3nt: TGCGCCAGCAGTGAGGAGGGGGCGATGAACACTGAAGCTTTCTTT
CDR3aa: CASSEEGAMNTEAFF
j_gene: TRBJ1-1
abundance: .
d_gene: TRBD1
v_gene: TRBV10-1

CDR3nt: TGTGCCAGCACGGTTGTAGCGGGGGACGAGCAGTACTTC
CDR3aa: CASTVVAGDEQYF
j_gene: TRBJ2-7
abundance: few
d_gene: TRBD2
v_gene: TRBV2

CDR3nt: TGTGCCTGGAGTGTACAAGGGGGGAGAGCCTATGGCTACACCTTC
CDR3aa: CAWSVQGGRAYGYTF
j_gene: TRBJ1-2
abundance: once
d_gene: .
v_gene: TRBV30

CDR3nt: TGTGCCAGTTCGCCTGGGACTAGAGGGGGGAGGGAGCAGTTCTTC
CDR3aa: CASSPGTRGGREQFF
j_gene: TRBJ2-1
abundance: .
d_gene: TRBD2
v_gene: TRBV19

CDR3nt: TGTGCCAGCAGCTTATACGGACAGGGTCAGCCCCAGCATTTT
CDR3aa: CASSLYGQGQPQHF
j_gene: TRBJ1-5
abundance: .
d_gene: TRBD1
v_gene: TRBV7-2

CDR3nt: TGTGCCAGCAGCTATGGAGATGGCTACACCTTC
CDR3aa: CASSYGDGYTF
j_gene: TRBJ1-2
abundance: .
d_gene: .
v_gene: TRBV5-6

CDR3nt: TGTGCCAGCAGCTTGGGAGCTAGCACAGATACGCAGTATTTT
CDR3aa: CASSLGASTDTQYF
j_gene: TRBJ2-3
abundance: once
d_gene: .
v_gene: TRBV7-2

CDR3nt: TGCGCCAGCAGCTTGGCCGGGACTAGAGGTACCGGGGAGCTGTTTTTT
CDR3aa: CASSLAGTRGTGELFF
j_gene: TRBJ2-2
abundance: .
d_gene: TRBD2
v_gene: TRBV5-1

CDR3nt: TGTGCCAGCAGCCAAGGTCCATTCGACTCCACAGATACGCAGTATTTT
CDR3aa: CASSQGPFDSTDTQYF
j_gene: TRBJ2-3
abundance: .
d_gene: .
v_gene: TRBV3-1/TRBV3-2

CDR3nt: TGTGCCAGCAGTTTTTACAATGAGCAGTTCTTC
CDR3aa: CASSFYNEQFF
j_gene: TRBJ2-1
abundance: .
d_gene: .
v_gene: TRBV27

CDR3nt: TGTGCCAGCAGCATGGGAGAGAGATCCTACAATGAGCAGTTCTTC
CDR3aa: CASSMGERSYNEQFF
j_gene: TRBJ2-1
abundance: .
d_gene: .
v_gene: TRBV5-4

CDR3nt: TGTGCCAGCAGCCCACGACAGTTCAATGAGCAGTTCTTC
CDR3aa: CASSPRQFNEQFF
j_gene: TRBJ2-1
abundance: few
d_gene: .
v_gene: TRBV7-6

CDR3nt: TGCGCCAGCAGCCCCCAAGCGGGAGGGCGAAATGAGCAGTTCTTC
CDR3aa: CASSPQAGGRNEQFF
j_gene: TRBJ2-1
abundance: .
d_gene: TRBD2
v_gene: TRBV5-1

CDR3nt: TGTGCCAGCAGCCAAGGTATAAGATATGGCTACACCTTC
CDR3aa: CASSQGIRYGYTF
j_gene: TRBJ1-2
abundance: .
d_gene: .
v_gene: TRBV3-1/TRBV3-2

CDR3nt: TGTGCCAGCAGCCAATTTGGGCAGGGGGCGCCCGGGGAGCTGTTTTTT
CDR3aa: CASSQFGQGAPGELFF
j_gene: TRBJ2-2
abundance: .
d_gene: TRBD1
v_gene: TRBV3-1/TRBV3-2

CDR3nt: TGTGCCAGCAGCTCTGGACAGGGAGGGTGGAATTCACCCCTCCACTTT
CDR3aa: CASSSGQGGWNSPLHF
j_gene: TRBJ1-6
abundance: .
d_gene: TRBD1
v_gene: TRBV7-9

CDR3nt: TGTGCCAGCGGAGGCAGGGGCGTCCACGAGCAGTACTTC
CDR3aa: CASGGRGVHEQYF
j_gene: TRBJ2-7
abundance: .
d_gene: .
v_gene: TRBV2

CDR3nt: TGCGCCAGCAGCTCGGGACAACCTAACAATGAGCAGTTCTTC
CDR3aa: CASSSGQPNNEQFF
j_gene: TRBJ2-1
abundance: once
d_gene: .
v_gene: TRBV5-1

CDR3nt: TGTGCCAGCTCACCATACGGGAGGAACTACGAGCAGTACTTC
CDR3aa: CASSPYGRNYEQYF
j_gene: TRBJ2-7
abundance: .
d_gene: TRBD2
v_gene: TRBV18

CDR3nt: TGTGCCAGCAGCTTAGTGAGTTATGGCGGTACGCAGTATTTT
CDR3aa: CASSLVSYGGTQYF
j_gene: TRBJ2-3
abundance: .
d_gene: .
v_gene: TRBV7-3

CDR3nt: TGTGCCAGCAGTTTCAAGCGACAGGGGGCAAACTATGGCTACACCTTC
CDR3aa: CASSFKRQGANYGYTF
j_gene: TRBJ1-2
abundance: .
d_gene: TRBD1
v_gene: TRBV28

CDR3nt: TGCAGTGCTAGTTCCCCCAATGGGAGGGGTGGTGAGCAGTACTTC
CDR3aa: CSASSPNGRGGEQYF
j_gene: TRBJ2-7
abundance: once
d_gene: TRBD2
v_gene: TRBV20-1

CDR3nt: TGTGCCAGCTCACCACGCCCTAGCTTTGGTAATGAGCAGTTCTTC
CDR3aa: CASSPRPSFGNEQFF
j_gene: TRBJ2-1
abundance: .
d_gene: .
v_gene: TRBV18

CDR3nt: TGTGCCAGCAGCTCCAGGCAGGGACGTAGCACAGATACGCAGTATTTT
CDR3aa: CASSSRQGRSTDTQYF
j_gene: TRBJ2-3
abundance: .
d_gene: .
v_gene: TRBV9

CDR3nt: TGTGCCAGCAGCCAAGAAAGGACTAGCGGATACGAGCAGTACTTC
CDR3aa: CASSQERTSGYEQYF
j_gene: TRBJ2-7
abundance: .
d_gene: TRBD2
v_gene: TRBV4-2

CDR3nt: TGTGCCAGTAGTATAGACGCCCCGAACACTGAAGCTTTCTTT
CDR3aa: CASSIDAPNTEAFF
j_gene: TRBJ1-1
abundance: .
d_gene: .
v_gene: TRBV19

CDR3nt: TGTGCCAGCACCCCGGACTACGAGCAGTACTTC
CDR3aa: CASTPDYEQYF
j_gene: TRBJ2-7
abundance: once
d_gene: .
v_gene: TRBV2

CDR3nt: TGTGCCAGCAGTTATCCAAATTCACCCCTCCACTTT
CDR3aa: CASSYPNSPLHF
j_gene: TRBJ1-6
abundance: few
d_gene: .
v_gene: TRBV12-3/TRBV12-4

CDR3nt: TGTGCCAGCAGTTCCCTAGCGGGGGGTTCGGAGGAGCAGTTCTTC
CDR3aa: CASSSLAGGSEEQFF
j_gene: TRBJ2-1
abundance: .
d_gene: TRBD2
v_gene: TRBV6-5

CDR3nt: TGTGCCAGCAGTTTACAGGGCTCAGGGGAGACCCAGTACTTC
CDR3aa: CASSLQGSGETQYF
j_gene: TRBJ2-5
abundance: .
d_gene: .
v_gene: TRBV27

CDR3nt: TGTGCCAGCAGCTTGGGTCAAGGGTTTGATGAAAAACTGTTTTTT
CDR3aa: CASSLGQGFDEKLFF
j_gene: TRBJ1-4
abundance: few
d_gene: .
v_gene: TRBV5-6

CDR3nt: TGTGCCAGCAGCTTCGACAGGCCCGATCGTTACAACAATGAGCAGTTCTTC
CDR3aa: CASSFDRPDRYNNEQFF
j_gene: TRBJ2-1
abundance: .
d_gene: .
v_gene: TRBV14

CDR3nt: TGCGCCAGCAGCTCCCAGGGAGCGGGGGGCACAGATACGCAGTATTTT
CDR3aa: CASSSQGAGGTDTQYF
j_gene: TRBJ2-3
abundance: .
d_gene: TRBD2
v_gene: TRBV4-1

CDR3nt: TGTGCCAGCAGCCCAACCTCCGGGGCGGACACCGGGGAGCTGTTTTTT
CDR3aa: CASSPTSGADTGELFF
j_gene: TRBJ2-2
abundance: .
d_gene: .
v_gene: TRBV7-9

CDR3nt: TGTGCCAGCAGCTTGGGGAAGGGGGATTACGAGCAGTACTTC
CDR3aa: CASSLGKGDYEQYF
j_gene: TRBJ2-7
abundance: few
d_gene: .
v_gene: TRBV5-8

CDR3nt: TGCGCCAGCAGCTTGCCAGTGCCAGTGGCCGGGACCGAGCAGTTCTTC
CDR3aa: CASSLPVPVAGTEQFF
j_gene: TRBJ2-1
abundance: .
d_gene: .
v_gene: TRBV5-1

CDR3nt: TGTGCCACCAGCAGAGGAGGACAGGAGTACTATGGCCACACCTTC
CDR3aa: CATSRGGQEYYGHTF
j_gene: TRBJ1-2
abundance: .
d_gene: TRBD1
v_gene: TRBV15

CDR3nt: TGCGCCAGCAGCATAAGGGACAGGGGTGCCACTGAAGCTTTCTTT
CDR3aa: CASSIRDRGATEAFF
j_gene: TRBJ1-1
abundance: .
d_gene: TRBD1
v_gene: TRBV5-1